The clone carrying this TCR beta chain came up many times. The antigen remains undetermined. The source of the sample is a study of response to subunit inactivated influenza vaccine. Study conclusions and caveats: Authors suggested seasonal influenza vaccinations each recruit few new T cells.

MiXCR, applied by TCRdb to the RT-PCR reads, yields one record per CDR3 protein. This table holds hundreds of thousands of distinct CDR3 sequences, approximately 17% found once. Germline CDR1 is MNHEY and CDR2 is SMNVEV (reference sequence). The V segment lost 0 bases and the J segment 2 bases; nucleotides outside the gene matches: 5. The CDR3 runs to 18 residues. The rearrangement joins TRBV27 to TRBJ2-1; 12 bases are a match to TRBD2. The specimen was PBMCs from blood, collected roughly 5 days after vaccination. The TCR originated in a man in his fifties or sixties who received an inactivated influenza vaccine. CDR3 region: CASSLSPSGRAPYNEQFF. DNA of the CDR3: TGTGCCAGCAGTTTATCTCCTAGCGGGAGGGCCCCCTACAATGAGCAGTTCTTC.